These 8 T cell receptor beta chains were sequenced from one sample in a study of immune heterogeneity within non-small cell lung tumors (dated by TCRdb to 2016 to 2019). Genomic DNA was extracted from bulk tumor tissue and used as the TCR template, and about 0.65 ug gDNA was amplified per sample. During surgery, several biopsies were collected from each primary tumor and placed as far from one another as possible within the tumor mass. Patients in the study cohort, which was described as untreated, were newly diagnosed NSCLC cases going through curative surgery. The sample was run on a HiSeq X Ten. The TCR beta CDR3 region was amplified with a multiplex PCR system whose first round of around 10 cycles used 32 V-gene forward primers and 13 J-gene reverse primers. TCRdb itself trimmed the public reads at Q25 with fastp, ran MiXCR and retained productive beta chains. Rows are combined by CDR3 protein, so each entry shows the most common genes and DNA. The sample table holds 2,000 or so distinct CDR3 sequences, of which around a quarter were seen once. The ten largest account for around 8% of the sample.

The sequencing sample was made of lung tumor tissue. These TCRs come from a woman aged 60-75 years with non-small cell lung cancer.

By share of the sample, this clonotype is large (0.1 to 1%). V and J are TRBV27 and TRBJ2-3; D is possibly TRBD2 (6 bases). Germline CDR1 is MNHEY and CDR2 is SMNVEV (reference sequence). Trimming stripped 8 bases from V and 1 base from J, with 13 bases between. This CDR3 has 14 residues. CDR3 loop: CASLRRVGTDTQYF. DNA for the CDR3: TGTGCCAGCCTGCGGAGGGTGGGCACAGATACGCAGTATTTT.

By its share, this clonotype is large. This rearrangement joins TRBV20-1 to TRBJ2-1, with unresolved D. Trimming took 3 bases from V and 7 from J, leaving 10 bases between them. Germline CDR1 is DFQATT and CDR2 is SNEGSKA (reference sequence). The CDR3 consists of 12 residues. Here the CDR3 reads CSASLLTNEQFF. The CDR3, as DNA: TGCAGTGCTAGCCTCCTGACGAATGAGCAGTTCTTC.

The chain carries TRBV29-1 and TRBJ1-2; TRBD1 is a possible D gene (6 bases). This CDR3 contains 14 residues. Germline V CDR1 and CDR2: SQVTM, ANQGSEA. CDR3 nucleotide sequence: TGCAGTACCCAGGAAGGGGGAACCCACTATGGCTACACCTTC. It codes for CSTQEGGTHYGYTF. The full variable domain, with the rest looked up from reference TRBV29-1 and TRBJ1-2, is SAVISQKPSRDICQRGTSLTIQCQVDSQVTMMFWYRQQPGQSLTLIATANQGSEATYESGFVIDKFPISRPNLTFSTLTVSNMSPEDSSIYLCSTQEGGTHYGYTFGSGTRLTVV.

About this clonotype itself: It may be a read error: a sequence one base away is much more abundant. V is TRBV12-3 or TRBV12-4 and J is TRBJ2-3; the match to TRBD2 covers 8 bases. V dropped 6 bases and J dropped 1; count of bases not matched to a gene: 6. The CDR3 consists of 15 residues. In DNA form, the CDR3 reads TGTGCCAGCAGCCAAGCGGGAGAGGGCACAGATACGCAGTATTTT. Its translation is CASSQAGEGTDTQYF.

This sequence joins TRBV19 and TRBJ1-4; 10 bases are a match to TRBD1. Germline CDR1 reads LNHDA; CDR2 reads SQIVND (reference sequence). The trim removed 5 bases at V and 8 bases at J, leaving 8 bases unmatched. CDR3 length equals 15 residues. The CDR3 spells CASSGTGTGDEKLFF. CDR3 coding DNA: TGTGCCAGTAGTGGAACCGGGACAGGGGACGAAAAACTGTTTTTT.

Regarding this clonotype: A read error may account for a junction end that differs from germline. The chain links TRBV7-4 to TRBJ1-3, with TRBD1 identical over 8 bases. Germline V gene data show CDR1 as SGHVT and CDR2 as SQSDAQ. The CDR3 sequence is 19 residues long. DNA for the CDR3: TGTGCCAGCAGCTTAGTTTTTTCCGTCGGACAGGGTAAGGAAAACAACATATATTTT. Translating it yields CASSLVFSVGQGKENNIYF.

By share of the sample, this clonotype is large (0.1 to 1%). The genes are TRBV27 and TRBJ1-5; D unresolved. Germline V gives CDR1 MNHEY, CDR2 SMNVEV (reference sequence). The CDR3 is 14 amino acids. Trimming removed 4 bases at V and 0 bases at J, with 7 bases between. CDR3 coding DNA: TGTGCCAGCAGTTCCCACTATAGCAATCAGCCCCAGCATTTT. It specifies CASSSHYSNQPQHF.

Note on this clonotype: A read error is possible here, since a much larger clone lies one base away. The rearrangement uses TRBV5-1 and TRBJ1-2, with 9 bases identical to TRBD1. CDR1 and CDR2 (germline): SGHRS, YFSETQ. The CDR3 is 16 amino acids. The CDR3 region has the DNA TGCGCCAGAAGCTTGTCACCGGGACAGGGAGACTATGGCTACACCTTC. Translating gives CARSLSPGQGDYGYTF.